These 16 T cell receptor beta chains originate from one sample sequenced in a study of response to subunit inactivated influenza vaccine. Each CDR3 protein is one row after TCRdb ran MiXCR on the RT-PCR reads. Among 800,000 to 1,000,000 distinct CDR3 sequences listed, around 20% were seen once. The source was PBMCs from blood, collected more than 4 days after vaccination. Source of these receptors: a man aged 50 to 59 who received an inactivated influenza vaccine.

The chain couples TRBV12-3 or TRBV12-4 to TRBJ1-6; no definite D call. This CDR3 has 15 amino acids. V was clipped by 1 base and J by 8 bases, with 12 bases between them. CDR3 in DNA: TGTGCCAGCAGTTTAGAGGTCACCGCCTATTCACCCCTCCACTTT. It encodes CASSLEVTAYSPLHF.

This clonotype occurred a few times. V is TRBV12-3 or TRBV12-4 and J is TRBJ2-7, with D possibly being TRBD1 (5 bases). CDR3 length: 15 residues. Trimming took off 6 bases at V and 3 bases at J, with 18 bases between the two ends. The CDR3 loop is CASSPDRQRHYEQYF. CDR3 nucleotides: TGTGCCAGCAGCCCAGACCGACAGCGCCACTACGAGCAGTACTTC.

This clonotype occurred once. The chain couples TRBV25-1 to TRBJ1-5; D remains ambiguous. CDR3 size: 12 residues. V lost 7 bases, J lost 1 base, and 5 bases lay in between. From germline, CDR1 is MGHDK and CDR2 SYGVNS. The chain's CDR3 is CASNWSNQPQHF. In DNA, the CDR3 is TGTGCCAGCAACTGGAGCAATCAGCCCCAGCATTTT.

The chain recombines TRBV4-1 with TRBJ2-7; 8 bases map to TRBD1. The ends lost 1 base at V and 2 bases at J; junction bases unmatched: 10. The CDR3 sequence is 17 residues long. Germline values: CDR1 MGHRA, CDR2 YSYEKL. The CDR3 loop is CASSQGSFAGGTYEQYF. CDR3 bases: TGCGCCAGCAGCCAAGGAAGTTTTGCAGGGGGCACCTACGAGCAGTACTTC.

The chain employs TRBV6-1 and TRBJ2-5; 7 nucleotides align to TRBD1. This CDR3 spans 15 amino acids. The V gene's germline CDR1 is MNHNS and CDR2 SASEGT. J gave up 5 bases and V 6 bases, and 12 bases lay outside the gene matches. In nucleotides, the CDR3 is TGTGCCAGCAGGTCTTTGGTCAGGGGGTTTGAGACCCAGTACTTC. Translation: CASRSLVRGFETQYF.

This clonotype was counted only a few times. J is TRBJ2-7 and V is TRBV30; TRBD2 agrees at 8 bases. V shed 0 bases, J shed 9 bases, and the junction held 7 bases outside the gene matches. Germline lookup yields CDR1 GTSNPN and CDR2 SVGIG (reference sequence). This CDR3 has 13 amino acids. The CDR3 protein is CAWSVQTGGVQYF. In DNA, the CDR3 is TGTGCCTGGAGTGTACAGACGGGAGGGGTGCAGTACTTC.

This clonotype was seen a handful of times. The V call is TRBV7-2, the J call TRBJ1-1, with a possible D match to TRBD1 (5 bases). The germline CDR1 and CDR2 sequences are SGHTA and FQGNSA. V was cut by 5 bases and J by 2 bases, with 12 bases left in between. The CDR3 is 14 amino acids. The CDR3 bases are TGTGCCAGCAGCAAAGCGACAGATAACACTGAAGCTTTCTTT. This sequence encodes CASSKATDNTEAFF.

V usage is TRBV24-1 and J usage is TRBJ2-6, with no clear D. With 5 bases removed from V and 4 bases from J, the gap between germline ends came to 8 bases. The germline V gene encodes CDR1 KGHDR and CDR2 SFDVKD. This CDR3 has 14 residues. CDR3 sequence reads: CATSALGGANVLTF. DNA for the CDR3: TGTGCCACCAGTGCCCTAGGGGGGGCCAACGTCCTGACTTTC.

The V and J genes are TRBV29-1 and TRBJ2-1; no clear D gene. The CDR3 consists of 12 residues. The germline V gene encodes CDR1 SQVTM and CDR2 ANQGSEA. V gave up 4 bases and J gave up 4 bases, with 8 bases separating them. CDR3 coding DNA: TGCAGCGTTGTGGTCAGATACAATGAGCAGTTCTTC. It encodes CSVVVRYNEQFF.

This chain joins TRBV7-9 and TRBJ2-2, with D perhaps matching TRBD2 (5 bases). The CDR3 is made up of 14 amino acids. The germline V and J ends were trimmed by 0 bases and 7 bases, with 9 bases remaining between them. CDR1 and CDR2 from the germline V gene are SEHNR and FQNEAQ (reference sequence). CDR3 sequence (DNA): TGTGCCAGCAGCTTAGCGCCGGGGATCGGGGAGCTGTTTTTT. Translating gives CASSLAPGIGELFF.

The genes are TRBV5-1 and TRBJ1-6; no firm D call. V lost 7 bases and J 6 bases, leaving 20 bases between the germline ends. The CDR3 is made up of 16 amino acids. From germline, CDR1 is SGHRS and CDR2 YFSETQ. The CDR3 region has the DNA TGCGCCAGCCGCCCGGACCCAACCGCTCCTAATTCACCCCTCCACTTT. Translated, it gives CASRPDPTAPNSPLHF.

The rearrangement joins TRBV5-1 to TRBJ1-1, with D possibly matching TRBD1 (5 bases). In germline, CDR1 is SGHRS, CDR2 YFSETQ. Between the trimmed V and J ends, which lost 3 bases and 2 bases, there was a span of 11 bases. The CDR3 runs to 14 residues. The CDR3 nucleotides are TGCGCCAGCAGCTCGGGACGGATTAACACTGAAGCTTTCTTT. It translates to CASSSGRINTEAFF.

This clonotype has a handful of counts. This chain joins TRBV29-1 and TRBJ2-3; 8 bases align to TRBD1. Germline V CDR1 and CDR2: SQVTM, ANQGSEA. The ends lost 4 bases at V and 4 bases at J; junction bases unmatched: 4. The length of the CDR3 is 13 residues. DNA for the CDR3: TGCAGCGTTGTGACAGGGGAACCAGATACGCAGTATTTT. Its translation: CSVVTGEPDTQYF.

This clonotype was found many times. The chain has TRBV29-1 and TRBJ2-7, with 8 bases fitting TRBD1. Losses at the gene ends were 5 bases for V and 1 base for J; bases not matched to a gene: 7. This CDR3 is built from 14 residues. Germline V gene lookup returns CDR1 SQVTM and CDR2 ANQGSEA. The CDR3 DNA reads TGCAGCGTTTATGGGACAGGAGCTTCCTACGAGCAGTACTTC. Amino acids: CSVYGTGASYEQYF.

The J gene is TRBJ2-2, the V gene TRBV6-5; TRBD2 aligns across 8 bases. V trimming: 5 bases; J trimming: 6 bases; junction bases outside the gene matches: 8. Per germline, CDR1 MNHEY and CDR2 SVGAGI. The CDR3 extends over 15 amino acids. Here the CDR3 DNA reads TGTGCCAGCAGTAACCTAGCGGGCCGGCCCGGGGAGCTGTTTTTT. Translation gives CASSNLAGRPGELFF.

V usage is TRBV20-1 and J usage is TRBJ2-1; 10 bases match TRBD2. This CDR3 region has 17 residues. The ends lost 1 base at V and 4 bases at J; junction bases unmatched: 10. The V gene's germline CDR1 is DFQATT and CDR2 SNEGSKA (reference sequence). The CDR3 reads CSARGLAGAPGYNEQFF. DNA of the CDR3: TGCAGTGCTAGAGGTCTAGCGGGGGCCCCGGGGTACAATGAGCAGTTCTTC.